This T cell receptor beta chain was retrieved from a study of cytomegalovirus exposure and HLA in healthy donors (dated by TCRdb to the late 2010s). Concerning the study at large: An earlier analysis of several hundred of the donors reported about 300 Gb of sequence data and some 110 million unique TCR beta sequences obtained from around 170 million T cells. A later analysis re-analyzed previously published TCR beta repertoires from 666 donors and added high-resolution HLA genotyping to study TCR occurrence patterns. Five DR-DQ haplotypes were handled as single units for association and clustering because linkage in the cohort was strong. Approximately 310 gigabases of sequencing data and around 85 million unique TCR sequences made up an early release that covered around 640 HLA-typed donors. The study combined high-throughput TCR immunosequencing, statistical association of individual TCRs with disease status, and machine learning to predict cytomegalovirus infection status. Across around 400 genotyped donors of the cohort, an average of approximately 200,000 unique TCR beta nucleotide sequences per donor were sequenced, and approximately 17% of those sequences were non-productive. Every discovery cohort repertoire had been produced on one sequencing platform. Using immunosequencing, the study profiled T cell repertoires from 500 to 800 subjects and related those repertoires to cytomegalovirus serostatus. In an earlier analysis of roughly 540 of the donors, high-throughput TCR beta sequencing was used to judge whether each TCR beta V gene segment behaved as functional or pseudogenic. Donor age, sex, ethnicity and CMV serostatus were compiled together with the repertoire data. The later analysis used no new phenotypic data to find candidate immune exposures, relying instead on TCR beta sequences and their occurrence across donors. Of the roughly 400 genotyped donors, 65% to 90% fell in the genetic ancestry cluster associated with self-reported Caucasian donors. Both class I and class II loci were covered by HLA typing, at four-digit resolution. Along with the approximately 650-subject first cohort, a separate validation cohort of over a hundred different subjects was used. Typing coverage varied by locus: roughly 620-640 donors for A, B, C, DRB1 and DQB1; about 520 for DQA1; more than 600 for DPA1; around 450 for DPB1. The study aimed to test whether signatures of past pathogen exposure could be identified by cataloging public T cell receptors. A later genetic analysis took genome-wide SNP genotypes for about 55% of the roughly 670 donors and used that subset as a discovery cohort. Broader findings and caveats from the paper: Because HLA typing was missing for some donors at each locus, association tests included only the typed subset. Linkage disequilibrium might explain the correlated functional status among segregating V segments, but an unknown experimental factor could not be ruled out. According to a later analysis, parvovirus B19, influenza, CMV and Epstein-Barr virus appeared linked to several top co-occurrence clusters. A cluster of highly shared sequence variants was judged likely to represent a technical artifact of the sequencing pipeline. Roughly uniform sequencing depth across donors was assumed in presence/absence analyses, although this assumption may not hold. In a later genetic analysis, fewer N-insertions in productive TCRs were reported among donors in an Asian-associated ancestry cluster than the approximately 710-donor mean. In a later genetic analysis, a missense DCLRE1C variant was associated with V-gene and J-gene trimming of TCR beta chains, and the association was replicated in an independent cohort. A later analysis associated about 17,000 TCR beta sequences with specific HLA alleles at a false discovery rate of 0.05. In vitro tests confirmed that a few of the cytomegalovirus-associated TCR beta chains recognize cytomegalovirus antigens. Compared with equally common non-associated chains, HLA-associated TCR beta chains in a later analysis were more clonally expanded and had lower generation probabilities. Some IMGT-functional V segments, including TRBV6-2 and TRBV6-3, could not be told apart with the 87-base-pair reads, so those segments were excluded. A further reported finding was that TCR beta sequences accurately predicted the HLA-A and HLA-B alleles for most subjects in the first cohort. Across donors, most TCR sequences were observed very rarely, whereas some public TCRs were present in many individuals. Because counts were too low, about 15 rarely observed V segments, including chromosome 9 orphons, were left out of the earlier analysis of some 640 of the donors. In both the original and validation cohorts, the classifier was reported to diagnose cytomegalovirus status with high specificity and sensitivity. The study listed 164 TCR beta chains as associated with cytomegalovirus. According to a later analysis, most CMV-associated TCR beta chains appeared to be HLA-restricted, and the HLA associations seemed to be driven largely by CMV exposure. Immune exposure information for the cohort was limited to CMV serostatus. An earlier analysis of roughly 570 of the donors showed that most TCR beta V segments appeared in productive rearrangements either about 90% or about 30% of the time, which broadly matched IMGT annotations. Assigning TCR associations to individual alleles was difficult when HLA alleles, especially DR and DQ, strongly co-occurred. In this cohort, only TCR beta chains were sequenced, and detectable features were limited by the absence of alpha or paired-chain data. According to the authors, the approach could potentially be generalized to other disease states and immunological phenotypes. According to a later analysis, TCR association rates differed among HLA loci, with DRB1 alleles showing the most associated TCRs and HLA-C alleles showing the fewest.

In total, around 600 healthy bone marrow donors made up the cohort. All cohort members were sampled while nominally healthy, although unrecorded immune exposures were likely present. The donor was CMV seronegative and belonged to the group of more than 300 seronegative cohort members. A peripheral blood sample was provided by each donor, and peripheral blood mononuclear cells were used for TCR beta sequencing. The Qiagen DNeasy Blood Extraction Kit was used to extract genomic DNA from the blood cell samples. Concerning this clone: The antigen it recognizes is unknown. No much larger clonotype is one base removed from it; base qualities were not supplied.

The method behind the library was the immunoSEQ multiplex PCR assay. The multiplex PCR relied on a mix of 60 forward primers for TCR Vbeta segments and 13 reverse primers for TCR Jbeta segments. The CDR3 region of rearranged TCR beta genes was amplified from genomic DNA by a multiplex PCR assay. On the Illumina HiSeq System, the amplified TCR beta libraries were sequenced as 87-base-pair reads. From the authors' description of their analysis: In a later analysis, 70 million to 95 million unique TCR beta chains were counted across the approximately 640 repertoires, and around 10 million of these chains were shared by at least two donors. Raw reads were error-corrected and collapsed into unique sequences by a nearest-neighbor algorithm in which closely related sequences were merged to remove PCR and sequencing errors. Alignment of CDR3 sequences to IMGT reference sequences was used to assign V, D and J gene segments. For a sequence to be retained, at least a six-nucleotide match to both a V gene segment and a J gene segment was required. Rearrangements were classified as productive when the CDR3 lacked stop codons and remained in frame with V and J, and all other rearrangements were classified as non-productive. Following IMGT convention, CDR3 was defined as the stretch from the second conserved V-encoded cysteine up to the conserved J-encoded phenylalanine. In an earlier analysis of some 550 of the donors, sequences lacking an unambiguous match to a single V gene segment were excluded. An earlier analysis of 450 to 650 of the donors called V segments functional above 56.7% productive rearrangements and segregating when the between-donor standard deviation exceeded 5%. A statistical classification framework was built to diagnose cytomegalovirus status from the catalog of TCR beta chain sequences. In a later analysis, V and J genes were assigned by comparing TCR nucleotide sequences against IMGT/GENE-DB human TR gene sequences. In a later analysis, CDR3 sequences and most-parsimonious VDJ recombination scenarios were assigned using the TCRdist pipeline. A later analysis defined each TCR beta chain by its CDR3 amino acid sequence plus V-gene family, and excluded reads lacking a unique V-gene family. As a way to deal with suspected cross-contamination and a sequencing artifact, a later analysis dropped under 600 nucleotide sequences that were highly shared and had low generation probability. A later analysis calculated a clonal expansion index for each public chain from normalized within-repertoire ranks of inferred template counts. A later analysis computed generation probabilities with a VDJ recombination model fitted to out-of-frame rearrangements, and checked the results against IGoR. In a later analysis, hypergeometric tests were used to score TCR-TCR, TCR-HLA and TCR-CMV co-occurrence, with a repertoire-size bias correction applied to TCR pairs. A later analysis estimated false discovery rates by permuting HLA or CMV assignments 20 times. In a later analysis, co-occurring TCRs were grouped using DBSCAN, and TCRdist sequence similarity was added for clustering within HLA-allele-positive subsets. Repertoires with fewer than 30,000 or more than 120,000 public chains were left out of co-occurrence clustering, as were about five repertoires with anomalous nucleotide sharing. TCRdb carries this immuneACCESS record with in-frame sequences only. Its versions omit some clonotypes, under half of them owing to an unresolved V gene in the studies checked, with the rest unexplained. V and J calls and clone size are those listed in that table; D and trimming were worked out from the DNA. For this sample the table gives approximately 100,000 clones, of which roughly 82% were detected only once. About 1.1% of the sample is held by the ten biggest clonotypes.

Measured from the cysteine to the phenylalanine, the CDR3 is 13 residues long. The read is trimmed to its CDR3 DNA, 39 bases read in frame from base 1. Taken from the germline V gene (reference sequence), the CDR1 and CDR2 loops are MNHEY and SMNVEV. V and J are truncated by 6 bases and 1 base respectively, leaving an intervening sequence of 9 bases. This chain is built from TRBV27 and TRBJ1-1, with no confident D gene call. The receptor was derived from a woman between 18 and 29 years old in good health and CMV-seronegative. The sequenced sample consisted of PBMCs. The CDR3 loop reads CASRSQENTEAFF. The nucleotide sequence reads TGTGCCAGCAGGAGTCAAGAGAACACTGAAGCTTTCTTT.